These 24 T cell receptor beta chains originate from one sample sequenced in a study of Ad26.COV2.S vaccination and SARS-CoV-2 variants. TCRdb's table, derived via immunoSEQ multiplex PCR, lists solely in-frame clones and lacks some. The table records around 310,000 clones, 90% of them present only once. This sample's treatment: roughly 20 received Ad26.COV2.S at low or high dose, single or two shots; roughly five received placebo; per-sample allocation not given. Sampling was done on day 63 after the first vaccine or placebo injection. The sample in question was peripheral blood, obtained in a trial of Ad26.COV2.S vaccine versus placebo. The receptors were gathered from a person between 18 and 59 years old who received the Ad26.COV2.S COVID-19 vaccine or a placebo.

The chain carries TRBV4-2 and TRBJ2-1, with D possibly being TRBD2 (6 bases). Trimming shortened V by 0 bases and J by 9 bases, and 15 bases separated the two germline ends. The CDR3 sequence is 15 residues long. Germline CDR1 and CDR2: LGHNA and YNFKEQ. This chain's CDR3 is CASSQDPGVVGEQFF. The CDR3 DNA reads TGTGCCAGCAGCCAAGACCCGGGAGTAGTAGGTGAGCAGTTCTTC.

The chain recombines TRBV7-2 with TRBJ2-3; 7 bases match TRBD2. Germline values: CDR1 SGHTA, CDR2 FQGNSA. V was clipped by 6 bases and J by 3 bases; unmatched bases: 3. The CDR3 runs 13 residues. For the CDR3, the DNA is TGTGCCAGCAGGCCGGGGGGTACAGATACGCAGTATTTT. Translating it yields CASRPGGTDTQYF. The full variable domain, rest sourced from reference TRBV7-2 and TRBJ2-3, is GAGVSQSPSNKVTEKGKDVELRCDPISGHTALYWYRQSLGQGLEFLIYFQGNSAPDKSGLPSDRFSAERTGGSVSTLTIQRTQQEDSAVYLCASRPGGTDTQYFGPGTRLTVL.

The chain joins TRBV24-1 to TRBJ2-3; 11 bases are a match to TRBD1. This CDR3 has 12 residues. Germline V gives CDR1 KGHDR, CDR2 SFDVKD. J lost 6 bases, V lost 10 bases, and 2 bases had no gene match. The DNA of the CDR3 is TGTGCCACAGGACAGGGGGCGGATACGCAGTATTTT. Translation: CATGQGADTQYF.

The chain uses TRBV7-9 and TRBJ1-3; D is undetermined. Trimming removed 1 base at V and 0 bases at J, with 19 bases between. The V gene's germline CDR1 is SEHNR and CDR2 FQNEAQ (reference sequence). The CDR3 covers 19 residues. The CDR3 DNA reads as TGTGCCAGCAGCTTAGTGGGATGGGGTACACCTTACTCTGGAAACACCATATATTTT. As protein: CASSLVGWGTPYSGNTIYF.

The chain employs TRBV6-6 and TRBJ2-2; no clear D. Trimming shortened V by 0 bases and J by 0 bases, and 8 bases separated the two germline ends. Germline CDR1 is MNHNY and CDR2 is SVGAGI (reference sequence). This CDR3 has 16 residues. The CDR3 DNA is TGTGCCAGCAGTTACTCGGAAGGGTCGAACACCGGGGAGCTGTTTTTT. Amino acids: CASSYSEGSNTGELFF.

The chain links TRBV7-2 to TRBJ1-1, with D possibly being TRBD1 (6 bases). V dropped 2 bases and J dropped 8 bases, with 9 bases sitting between them. Germline CDR1 SGHTA, CDR2 FQGNSA. The CDR3 is 12 amino acids. CDR3 DNA: TGTGCCAGCAGCTTAAACAGGGCCGAAGCTTTCTTT. Protein: CASSLNRAEAFF.

The chain couples TRBV6-5 to TRBJ1-1; the D is unclear. CDR1 and CDR2 (germline): MNHEY, SVGAGI. Trimming removed 2 bases from V and 2 bases from J, with 6 bases in between. This CDR3 has 13 residues. CDR3 loop: CASSYGHNTEAFF. CDR3 bases: TGTGCCAGCAGTTACGGTCATAACACTGAAGCTTTCTTT.

The chain employs TRBV19 and TRBJ1-4, with 7 bases that match TRBD1. The CDR3 consists of 13 residues. Germline V gene lookup returns CDR1 LNHDA and CDR2 SQIVND (reference sequence). J was trimmed by 6 bases and V by 7 bases; bases with no gene match: 5. The CDR3 sequence: CASKAGTDEKLFF. The DNA for the CDR3 is TGTGCCAGTAAAGCCGGGACAGATGAAAAACTGTTTTTT.

The chain employs TRBV7-2 and TRBJ2-3; 10 bases are shared with TRBD2. This CDR3 spans 15 amino acids. The V gene end was trimmed by 2 bases and the J gene end by 4 bases; junction bases not matched to a gene: 3. In germline, CDR1 is SGHTA, CDR2 FQGNSA. CDR3 sequence: CASSLSSGGSDTQYF. CDR3 nucleotides: TGTGCCAGCAGCTTATCTAGCGGGGGATCAGATACGCAGTATTTT.

The chain carries TRBV18 and TRBJ2-7; 7 nucleotides match TRBD2. J was trimmed by 0 bases and V by 6 bases; bases with no gene match: 8. Germline V gene sequence: CDR1 KGHSH, CDR2 LQKENI. This CDR3 spans 15 amino acids. Here the CDR3 reads CASSAGGTTSYEQYF. The CDR3 DNA is TGTGCCAGCTCCGCCGGGGGGACGACCTCCTACGAGCAGTACTTC.

The chain is built from TRBV4-3 and TRBJ2-2; 8 bases are shared with TRBD2. With 0 bases clipped from V and 5 bases from J, the junction kept 5 bases outside the gene matches. From germline, CDR1 is LGHNA and CDR2 YSLEER. This CDR3 region has 16 residues. The CDR3 spells CASSQDQAGVTGELFF. In nucleotides, the CDR3 is TGCGCCAGCAGCCAAGACCAAGCGGGGGTAACCGGGGAGCTGTTTTTT.

This chain connects TRBV3-1 (or the pseudogene TRBV3-2) to TRBJ2-1, with D perhaps being TRBD1 or TRBD2 (5 bases each). V shed 1 base and J shed 2 bases, with 12 bases lying between them. Germline assignment: CDR1 LGHDT and CDR2 YNNKEL (reference sequence). The CDR3 runs 16 residues. This chain's CDR3 is CASSQGPGTPYNEQFF. CDR3 sequence (DNA): TGTGCCAGCAGCCAAGGGCCGGGGACCCCCTACAATGAGCAGTTCTTC.

This sequence joins TRBV19 and TRBJ1-1; 9 nucleotides match TRBD1. The germline V gene encodes CDR1 LNHDA and CDR2 SQIVND (reference sequence). J lost 7 bases, V lost 5 bases, and 2 bases had no gene match. CDR3 length: 12 amino acids. CDR3 nucleotides: TGTGCCAGTAGTGGGACAGGGTTTGAAGCTTTCTTT. It codes for CASSGTGFEAFF.

The chain joins TRBV2 to TRBJ1-1; the D is unclear. This CDR3 comprises 13 residues. Deletions cut 8 bases from V and 2 bases from J, with 12 bases between. Germline assignment: CDR1 SNHLY and CDR2 FYNNEI. In nucleotides, the CDR3 is TGTGCCAGCGAAACGGATACTAACACTGAAGCTTTCTTT. Translation: CASETDTNTEAFF.

V usage is TRBV7-3 and J usage is TRBJ2-2; D remains ambiguous. The CDR3 runs to 12 residues. V was shortened by 3 bases and J by 1 base, with 0 bases between the two germline ends. The germline V gene has CDR1 SGHTA and CDR2 FQGTGA. CDR3 amino acids: CASSLNTGELFF. In DNA form, the CDR3 reads TGTGCCAGCAGCTTGAACACCGGGGAGCTGTTTTTT.

The chain is built from TRBV6-5 and TRBJ1-2, with TRBD1 matching over 7 bases. After removal of 6 bases from V and 6 bases from J, the junction contained 10 bases not matched to a gene. Germline V gene lookup returns CDR1 MNHEY and CDR2 SVGAGI. The CDR3 contains 14 residues. The CDR3 here is CASSSNQGVDGYTF. CDR3 coding DNA: TGTGCCAGCAGCTCAAACCAGGGGGTGGATGGCTACACCTTC.

The chain has TRBV7-8 and TRBJ1-5; D is possibly TRBD1 (5 bases). V lost 1 base and J lost 9, with 16 bases in between. The length of the CDR3 is 15 residues. Germline values: CDR1 SGHVS, CDR2 FQNEAQ. The chain's CDR3 is CASSLEGRSGGPQHF. The CDR3 DNA reads TGTGCCAGCAGCTTAGAAGGGAGATCCGGGGGGCCCCAGCATTTT.

The chain has TRBV30 and TRBJ2-5; the D gene could be TRBD1 or TRBD2 (6 bases each). Germline CDR1 is GTSNPN and CDR2 is SVGIG (reference sequence). The V and J ends lost 2 bases and 7 bases respectively, with 17 bases between them. This CDR3 has 14 residues. DNA of the CDR3: TGTGCCTGGAGTATTATTAGGGGGGTGGGGACCCAGTACTTC. This encodes CAWSIIRGVGTQYF.

This chain links TRBV4-1 with TRBJ1-1; D is uncertain. The CDR3 loop spans 13 amino acids. Trimming removed 4 bases from V and 6 bases from J, with 12 bases in between. CDR1 is MGHRA, CDR2 YSYEKL, per germline. CDR3 residues: CASSPANGAEAFF. In DNA, the CDR3 is TGCGCCAGCAGCCCGGCGAACGGCGCTGAAGCTTTCTTT.

The chain combines TRBV9 with TRBJ2-1; 7 positions match TRBD2. Germline trimming cut 4 bases from V and 5 bases from J; bases unmatched to any gene: 6. This CDR3 has 14 residues. Germline CDR1 is SGDLS and CDR2 is YYNGEE. CDR3 sequence (DNA): TGTGCCAGCAGCACTGGACTAGGGGACAATGAGCAGTTCTTC. Translating gives CASSTGLGDNEQFF. Full variable domain (rest looked up from reference TRBV9 and TRBJ2-1): DSGVTQTPKHLITATGQRVTLRCSPRSGDLSVYWYQQSLDQGLQFLIQYYNGEERAKGNILERFSAQQFPDLHSELNLSSLELGDSALYFCASSTGLGDNEQFFGPGTRLTVL.

The chain has TRBV7-9 and TRBJ2-1; 9 bases map to TRBD1. CDR3 length equals 14 residues. Germline values: CDR1 SEHNR, CDR2 FQNEAQ (reference sequence). The V segment lost 1 base and the J segment 7 bases; nucleotides outside the gene matches: 2. The CDR3, as DNA: TGTGCCAGCAGCTTAGACAGGGGGCGAAATGAGCAGTTCTTC. This encodes CASSLDRGRNEQFF.

The chain is built from TRBV9 and TRBJ1-3; TRBD1 matches at 8 bases. The germline V gene encodes CDR1 SGDLS and CDR2 YYNGEE. This CDR3 has 14 residues. Losses at the gene ends were 3 bases for V and 2 bases for J; bases not matched to a gene: 1. The DNA of the CDR3 is TGTGCCAGCAGCGCACAGGGGGCTGGAAACACCATATATTTT. Translation gives CASSAQGAGNTIYF.

The rearrangement uses TRBV3-1 (or the pseudogene TRBV3-2) and TRBJ2-2, with a weak D call TRBD2 (6 bases). V lost 1 base and J 6 bases, leaving 6 bases between the germline ends. Germline V gene lookup returns CDR1 LGHDT and CDR2 YNNKEL (reference sequence). The CDR3 is 13 amino acids. CDR3 protein: CASSQGGAGELFF. The CDR3 DNA sequence: TGTGCCAGCAGCCAAGGGGGGGCCGGGGAGCTGTTTTTT.

The J gene is TRBJ1-6, the V gene TRBV11-2, with D possibly TRBD1 on 6 matching bases. Trimming took 6 bases from V and 6 from J, leaving 18 bases between them. The CDR3 is 16 residues long. Looked up from germline, CDR1 is SGHAT and CDR2 is FQNNGV. As DNA, the CDR3 is TGTGCCAGCAGTCTCAGCCGGGGGGCGGGTAATTCACCCCTCCACTTT. It is translated as CASSLSRGAGNSPLHF. Using reference TRBV11-2 and TRBJ1-6 for the parts outside the CDR3, the full variable domain is EAGVAQSPRYKIIEKRQSVAFWCNPISGHATLYWYQQILGQGPKLLIQFQNNGVVDDSQLPKDRFSAERLKGVDSTLKIQPAKLEDSAVYLCASSLSRGAGNSPLHFGNGTRLTVT.